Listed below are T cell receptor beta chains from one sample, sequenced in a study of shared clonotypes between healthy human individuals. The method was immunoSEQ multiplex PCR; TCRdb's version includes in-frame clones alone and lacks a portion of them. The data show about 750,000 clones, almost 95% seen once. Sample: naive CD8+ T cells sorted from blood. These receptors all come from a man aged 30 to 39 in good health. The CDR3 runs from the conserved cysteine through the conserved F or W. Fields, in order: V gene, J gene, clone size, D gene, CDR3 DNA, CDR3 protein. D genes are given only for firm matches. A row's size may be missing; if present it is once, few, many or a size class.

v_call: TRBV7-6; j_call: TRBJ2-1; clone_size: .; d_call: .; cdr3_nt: TGTGCCAGCAGCTCGGGGTATGAGCAGTTCTTC; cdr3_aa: CASSSGYEQFF
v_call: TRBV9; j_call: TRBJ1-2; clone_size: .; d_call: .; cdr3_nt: TGTGCCAGCAGCGGAAAACAGGGTTTCCGCTATGGCTACACCTTC; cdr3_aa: CASSGKQGFRYGYTF
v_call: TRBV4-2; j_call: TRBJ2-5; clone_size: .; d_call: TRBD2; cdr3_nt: TGTGCCAGCAGCTTAGCGGGGGAGCAAGAGACCCAGTACTTC; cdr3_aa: CASSLAGEQETQYF
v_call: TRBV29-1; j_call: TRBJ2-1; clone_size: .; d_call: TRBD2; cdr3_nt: TGCAGCGTTCGAGCGGGAGGGTATGAGCAGTTCTTC; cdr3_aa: CSVRAGGYEQFF
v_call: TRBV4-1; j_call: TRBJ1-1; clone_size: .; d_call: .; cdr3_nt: TGCGCCAGCTATGGGAACACTGAAGCTTTCTTT; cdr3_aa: CASYGNTEAFF
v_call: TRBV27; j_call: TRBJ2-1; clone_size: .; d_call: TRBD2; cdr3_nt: TGTGCCAGCAACCCGGGACTAGCGGGAGGATACAATGAGCAGTTCTTC; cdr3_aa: CASNPGLAGGYNEQFF
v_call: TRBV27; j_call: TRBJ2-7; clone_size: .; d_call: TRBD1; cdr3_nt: TGTGCCAGCAGTCCCCGGGGACAGGGATACGAGCAGTACTTC; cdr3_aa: CASSPRGQGYEQYF
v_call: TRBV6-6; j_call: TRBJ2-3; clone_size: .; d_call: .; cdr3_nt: TGTGCCAGCAGTTACCCCGGATCTAGCACAGATACGCAGTATTTT; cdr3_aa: CASSYPGSSTDTQYF
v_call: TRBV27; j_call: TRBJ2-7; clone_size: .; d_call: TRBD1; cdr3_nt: TGTGCCAGCAGAATGACAGGGGGCGGCTACGAGCAGTACTTC; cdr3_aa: CASRMTGGGYEQYF
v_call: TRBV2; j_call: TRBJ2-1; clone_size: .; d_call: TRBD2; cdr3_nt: TGTGCCAGCACCGGTGGGGCTAGCGGGACCTTTGAGCAGTTCTTC; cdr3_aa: CASTGGASGTFEQFF
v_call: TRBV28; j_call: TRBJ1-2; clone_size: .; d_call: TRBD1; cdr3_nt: TGTGCCAGCAGTTTATTGGCAGGGGGCGCAATCTATGGCTACACCTTC; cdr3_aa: CASSLLAGGAIYGYTF
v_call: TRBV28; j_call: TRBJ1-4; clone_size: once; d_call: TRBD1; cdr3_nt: TGTGCCAGCAGTGGAACAGGGGGGCGCGAAAAACTGTTTTTT; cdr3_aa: CASSGTGGREKLFF
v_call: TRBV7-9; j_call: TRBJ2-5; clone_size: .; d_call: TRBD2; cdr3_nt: TGTGCCAGCATAATGCGGGCGGGAGGCCAACAAGAGACCCAGTACTTC; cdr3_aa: CASIMRAGGQQETQYF
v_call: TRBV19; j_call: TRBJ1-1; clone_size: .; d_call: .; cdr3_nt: TGTGCCAGTAGGCCTTCCGGGACGGTTTACACTGAAGCTTTCTTT; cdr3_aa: CASRPSGTVYTEAFF
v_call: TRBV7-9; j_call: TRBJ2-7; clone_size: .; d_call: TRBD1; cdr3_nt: TGTGCCAGCAGCTTATTGGGGACAGGTGCCTACGAGCAGTACTTC; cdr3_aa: CASSLLGTGAYEQYF
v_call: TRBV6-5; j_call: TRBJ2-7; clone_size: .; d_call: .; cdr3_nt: TGTGCCAGCAGTGGACCGGGACAAGGCTACGAGCAGTACTTC; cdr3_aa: CASSGPGQGYEQYF
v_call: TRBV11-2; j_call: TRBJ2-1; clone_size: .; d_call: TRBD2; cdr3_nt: TGTGCCAGCCGGACTAGCGCCTACAATGAGCAGTTCTTC; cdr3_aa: CASRTSAYNEQFF
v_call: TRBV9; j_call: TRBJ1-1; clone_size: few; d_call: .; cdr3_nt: TGTGCCAGCAGCGCCCGGACGCTGAGCACTGAAGCTTTCTTT; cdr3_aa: CASSARTLSTEAFF
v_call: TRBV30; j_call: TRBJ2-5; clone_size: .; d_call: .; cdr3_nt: TGTGCCTGGAGTGTACAAGAGAACCAAGAGACCCAGTACTTC; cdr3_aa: CAWSVQENQETQYF
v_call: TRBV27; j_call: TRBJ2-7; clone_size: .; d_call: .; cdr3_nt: TGTGCCAGCAGTCCCCTCCCGGACTACGAGCAGTACTTC; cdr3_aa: CASSPLPDYEQYF
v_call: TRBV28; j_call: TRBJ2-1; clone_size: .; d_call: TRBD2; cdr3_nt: TGTGCCAGCAGTTTTCTTATTGCGGGGGGGTTCTTC; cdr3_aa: CASSFLIAGGFF
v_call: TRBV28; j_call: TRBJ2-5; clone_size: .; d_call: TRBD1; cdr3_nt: TGTGCCAGCAGTGGGACAGGGGGCTTGGAGACCCAGTACTTC; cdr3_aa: CASSGTGGLETQYF
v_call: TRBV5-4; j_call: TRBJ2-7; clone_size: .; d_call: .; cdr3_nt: TGTGCCAGCAGCTTAGTCGGGGGCTGGCAGTACTTC; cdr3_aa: CASSLVGGWQYF
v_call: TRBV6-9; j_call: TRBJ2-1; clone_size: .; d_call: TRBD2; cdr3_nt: TGTGCCAGCATATCTAGCGGCCACAATGAGCAGTTCTTC; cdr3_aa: CASISSGHNEQFF
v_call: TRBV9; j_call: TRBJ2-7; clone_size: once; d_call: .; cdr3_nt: TGTGCCAGCAGCACCCGACGAGGGGCGTCTACCTACGAGCAGTACTTC; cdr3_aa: CASSTRRGASTYEQYF
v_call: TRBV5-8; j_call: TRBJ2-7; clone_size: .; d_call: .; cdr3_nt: TGTGCCAGCAGCTTGGCCTTGGCTGGGGGGCAGTACTTC; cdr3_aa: CASSLALAGGQYF
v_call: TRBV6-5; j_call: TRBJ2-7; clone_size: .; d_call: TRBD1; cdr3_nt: TGTGCCAGCAATCCCGGGGACAGGGTCTACGAGCAGTACTTC; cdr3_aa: CASNPGDRVYEQYF
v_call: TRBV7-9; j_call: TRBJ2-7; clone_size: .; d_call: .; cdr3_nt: TGTGCCAGCAAAGGAGGGCCCGACGAGCAGTACTTC; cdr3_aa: CASKGGPDEQYF
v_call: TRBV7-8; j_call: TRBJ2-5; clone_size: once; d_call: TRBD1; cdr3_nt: TGTGCCAGCAGCTCCCGGGACAGCCAAGAGACCCAGTACTTC; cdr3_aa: CASSSRDSQETQYF
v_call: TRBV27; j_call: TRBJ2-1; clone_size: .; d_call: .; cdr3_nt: TGTGCCAGCAGTTTCGGAGGTGGCAGTTATGAGCAGTTCTTC; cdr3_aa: CASSFGGGSYEQFF
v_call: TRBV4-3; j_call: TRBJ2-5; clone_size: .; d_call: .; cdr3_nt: TGCGCCAGCAGCCAAGATCTAATTGGGGGTGCAAAGCAAGAGACCCAGTACTTC; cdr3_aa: CASSQDLIGGAKQETQYF
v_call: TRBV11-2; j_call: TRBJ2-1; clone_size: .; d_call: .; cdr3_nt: TGTGCCAGCAGCTTAGTACCAGGGAGCTCCTACAATGAGCAGTTCTTC; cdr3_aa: CASSLVPGSSYNEQFF
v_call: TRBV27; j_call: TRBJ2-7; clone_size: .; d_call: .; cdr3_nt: TGTGCCAGCAGTTTAGGGGACACCTCCTACGAGCAGTACTTC; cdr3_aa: CASSLGDTSYEQYF
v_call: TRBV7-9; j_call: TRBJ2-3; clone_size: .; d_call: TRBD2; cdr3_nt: TGTGCCAGCAGCGATCCGATAGCGGGAGGGTCAGATACGCAGTATTTT; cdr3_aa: CASSDPIAGGSDTQYF
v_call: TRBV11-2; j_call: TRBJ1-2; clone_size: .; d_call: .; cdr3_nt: TGTGCCAGCAGCGCCAGGGGTCCCTTTAACTATGGCTACACCTTC; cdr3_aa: CASSARGPFNYGYTF
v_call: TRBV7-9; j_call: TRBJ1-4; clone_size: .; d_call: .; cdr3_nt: TGTGCCAGCAGCTTCTGGGGGGATGAAGATGAAAAACTGTTTTTT; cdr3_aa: CASSFWGDEDEKLFF
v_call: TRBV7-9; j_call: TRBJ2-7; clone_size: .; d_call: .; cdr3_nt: TGTGCCAGCAGCTTAGAGACAGGGCAGTACTTC; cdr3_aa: CASSLETGQYF
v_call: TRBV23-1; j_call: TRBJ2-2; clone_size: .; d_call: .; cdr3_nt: TGCGCCAGCAGGGATGTTGGGGGAGTGGAGGCCGGGGAGCTGTTTTTT; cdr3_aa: CASRDVGGVEAGELFF
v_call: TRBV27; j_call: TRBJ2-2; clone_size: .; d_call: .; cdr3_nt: TGTGCCAGCACCAGCACCGGGGAGCTGTTTTTT; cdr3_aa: CASTSTGELFF
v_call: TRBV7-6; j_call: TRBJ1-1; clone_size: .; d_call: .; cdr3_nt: TGTGCCAGCAGCTTAAGGGGTGATGAAGCTTTCTTT; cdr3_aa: CASSLRGDEAFF
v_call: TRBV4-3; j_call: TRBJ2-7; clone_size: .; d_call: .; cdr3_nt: TGCGCCAGCAGCCAGGGGAGGACTGGATCCTACGAGCAGTACTTC; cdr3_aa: CASSQGRTGSYEQYF